This T cell receptor beta chain originates from a study of control samples from healthy donors and cancer patients. Assay: immunoSEQ multiplex PCR; the TCRdb copy retains only in-frame clones and omits some. The data show 85,000 to 90,000 clones, around nine tenths seen once. Trimming cost V 1 base and J 4 bases; bases outside gene matches: 13. Looked up from germline, CDR1 is SGHVS and CDR2 is FNYEAQ. CDR3 length: 18 residues. The TCR sequence derives from a man aged 30 to 39 in good health. The V and J genes are TRBV7-6 and TRBJ2-1; 7 bases fit TRBD2. Input material: blood. The CDR3 bases are TGTGCCAGCAGCTTAGATCCCGGGACTAAGTGGCCGTACAATGAGCAGTTCTTC. This translates into CASSLDPGTKWPYNEQFF.